Listed here are 26 T cell receptor beta chains from one sample, sequenced in a study of T cells in localized non-small cell lung cancer. TCRdb keeps only in-frame clones here, not all; method: immunoSEQ multiplex PCR. Among about 64,000 clones, about four fifths were seen once, and the ten largest hold around 4.8%. Sequencing was performed on PBMCs, taken before any cancer treatment. These receptors originate from a man aged 40 to 75 with stage II lung adenocarcinoma.

This chain links TRBV7-6 with TRBJ2-2; 10 nucleotides agree with TRBD2. The CDR3 is made up of 16 amino acids. V shed 2 bases and J 1 base; nucleotides not matched to a gene: 1. The germline CDR1 and CDR2 sequences are SGHVS and FNYEAQ. This CDR3 reads CASSLRLAGNTGELFF. The CDR3 nucleotides read TGTGCCAGCAGCTTACGACTAGCGGGGAACACCGGGGAGCTGTTTTTT.

This clone was observed a single time. CDR3 sequence reads: CASGSPLQGTGELFF. CDR3 nucleotides: TGTGCTAGTGGTTCTCCCCTACAGGGAACCGGGGAGCTGTTTTTT. V gene TRBV12-5 combines with J gene TRBJ2-2, with D maybe TRBD1 (6 bases). Trimming pared 4 bases from V and 5 bases from J, leaving 14 bases between. The CDR3 is made up of 15 amino acids. Germline lookup yields CDR1 LGHNT and CDR2 FRNRAP.

This sequence joins TRBV27 and TRBJ2-7; weak D call: TRBD2 (5 bases). CDR3 size: 13 residues. V dropped 5 bases and J dropped 2 bases, with 10 bases sitting between them. CDR1 is MNHEY, CDR2 SMNVEV, per germline (reference sequence). In nucleotides, the CDR3 is TGTGCCAGCAGTCCCGGACTGGCCTACGAGCAGTACTTC. As protein: CASSPGLAYEQYF.

The chain couples TRBV10-3 to TRBJ1-4; D might be TRBD1 (6 bases). V shed 8 bases and J shed 11 bases, with 18 bases lying between them. This CDR3 has 13 amino acids. Germline CDR1 is ENHRY and CDR2 is SYGVKD. Written as DNA, the CDR3 is TGTGCCATCCAGGACAGAGGGAATGGGAAACTGTTTTTT. Protein sequence: CAIQDRGNGKLFF.

The rearrangement joins TRBV18 to TRBJ2-7, with 9 bases lining up with TRBD2. Trimming cost V 3 bases and J 6 bases; bases outside gene matches: 9. The CDR3 loop spans 15 amino acids. Germline assignment: CDR1 KGHSH and CDR2 LQKENI. The CDR3 is CASSPLAGSVAEQYF. The CDR3 nucleotides read TGTGCCAGCTCACCGCTAGCGGGAAGCGTAGCCGAGCAGTACTTC.

The chain joins TRBV28 to TRBJ2-5; tentative D call: TRBD1 (6 bases). CDR1 is MDHEN, CDR2 SYDVKM, per germline. Trimming removed 5 bases at V and 3 bases at J, with 19 bases between. The CDR3 runs 16 residues. The CDR3 DNA follows: TGTGCCAGCAGTATCCGGACAGTGGGGCGGGAAGAGACCCAGTACTTC. This sequence encodes CASSIRTVGREETQYF.

The chain is built from TRBV5-6 and TRBJ2-5; tentatively, D is TRBD2 (6 bases). Germline loops: CDR1 SGHDT, CDR2 YYEEEE. Deletions cut 3 bases from V and 3 bases from J, with 21 bases between. The CDR3 covers 17 residues. The CDR3 DNA sequence: TGTGCCAGCAGCTACCGGACTATTTTGACACCGAAAGAGACCCAGTACTTC. This gives the protein CASSYRTILTPKETQYF.

The chain joins TRBV10-1 to TRBJ2-7, with 8 bases matching TRBD1. The CDR3 extends over 16 amino acids. Germline CDR1 and CDR2: WNHNN and SYGVQD (reference sequence). After removal of 6 bases from V and 4 bases from J, the junction contained 14 bases not matched to a gene. CDR3 DNA sequence: TGCGCCAGCAGCGCCGCGGGTCGGACAGGGTCTTACGAGCAGTACTTC. It translates to CASSAAGRTGSYEQYF.

The V and J genes are TRBV29-1 and TRBJ1-2; D is perhaps TRBD1 (6 bases). Germline lookup yields CDR1 SQVTM and CDR2 ANQGSEA. The CDR3 is 10 residues long. The V end was cut by 6 bases, the J end by 8 bases, with 10 bases between. CDR3 protein: CSVAQGGYTF. CDR3 bases: TGCAGCGTCGCCCAGGGGGGCTACACCTTC.

The chain has TRBV6-5 and TRBJ2-2, with 7 bases lining up with TRBD2. With V trimmed by 8 bases and J by 5 bases, 2 bases remained unmatched. This CDR3 spans 12 amino acids. Germline lookup yields CDR1 MNHEY and CDR2 SVGAGI. CDR3 residues: CASSGGTGELFF. The CDR3 DNA sequence: TGTGCCAGCTCGGGGGGAACCGGGGAGCTGTTTTTT.

This clone was detected once. The chain uses TRBV7-2 and TRBJ1-5, with TRBD1 as a possible D gene (5 bases). CDR1 and CDR2 (germline): SGHTA, FQGNSA. The V and J ends lost 4 bases and 5 bases respectively, with 9 bases between them. The CDR3 runs 13 residues. Here the CDR3 DNA reads TGTGCCAGCAGCTCAGGGAGGGATCAGCCCCAGCATTTT. Translation gives CASSSGRDQPQHF.

The chain recombines TRBV5-1 with TRBJ2-2, with TRBD1 as a possible D gene (5 bases). The CDR3 length is 16 residues. The V end lost 0 bases, the J end lost 3 bases, and 12 bases lay between the germline ends. The V gene's germline CDR1 is SGHRS and CDR2 YFSETQ. CDR3 protein: CASSLGLGADTGELFF. The DNA for the CDR3 is TGCGCCAGCAGCTTGGGTCTAGGGGCGGACACCGGGGAGCTGTTTTTT. The whole variable domain, remainder taken from reference TRBV5-1 and TRBJ2-2, is KAGVTQTPRYLIKTRGQQVTLSCSPISGHRSVSWYQQTPGQGLQFLFEYFSETQRNKGNFPGRFSGRQFSNSRSEMNVSTLELGDSALYLCASSLGLGADTGELFFGEGSRLTVL.

This clone has a handful of counts. The genes are TRBV6-6 and TRBJ2-4; D not resolved. The germline V and J ends were trimmed by 10 bases and 0 bases, with 13 bases remaining between them. The CDR3 is made up of 14 amino acids. CDR1 and CDR2 (germline): MNHNY, SVGAGI (reference sequence). The CDR3 is CATNSQRAKNIQYF. CDR3 in DNA: TGTGCCACCAACTCGCAGAGAGCCAAAAACATTCAGTACTTC.

The rearrangement links TRBV18 to TRBJ2-3, with D perhaps TRBD1 or TRBD2 (6 bases each). The CDR3 is made up of 15 amino acids. CDR1 and CDR2 (germline): KGHSH, LQKENI. V was trimmed by 7 bases and J by 2 bases, leaving 16 bases between them. DNA of the CDR3: TGTGCCAGCTATAGGGGGGACATCTTCACAGATACGCAGTATTTT. Its translation: CASYRGDIFTDTQYF.

This sequence joins TRBV27 and TRBJ2-1; D may be TRBD2 (10 bases). The V end was cut by 4 bases, the J end by 5 bases, with 24 bases between. The CDR3 contains 18 residues. Germline assignment: CDR1 MNHEY and CDR2 SMNVEV (reference sequence). CDR3 amino acids: CASSSDRGTSVANNEQFF. As DNA, the CDR3 is TGTGCCAGCAGTTCTGACAGGGGGACTAGCGTGGCGAACAATGAGCAGTTCTTC.

The V call is TRBV4-2, the J call TRBJ1-2; 7 positions agree with TRBD1. The V gene's germline CDR1 is LGHNA and CDR2 YNFKEQ. V lost 3 bases and J lost 2; bases outside the gene matches: 6. The CDR3 loop spans 15 amino acids. The CDR3 is CASSHPTGPNYGYTF. CDR3 in DNA: TGTGCCAGCAGCCACCCGACAGGGCCCAACTATGGCTACACCTTC.

The chain couples TRBV4-3 to TRBJ1-2; maybe TRBD1 (6 bases). The V gene's germline CDR1 is LGHNA and CDR2 YSLEER. CDR3 length: 15 amino acids. V lost 0 bases and J 8 bases, leaving 16 bases between the germline ends. The CDR3 nucleotides read TGCGCCAGCAGCCAAGATAGGGGGGGAGGGTTAGGCTACACCTTC. It translates to CASSQDRGGGLGYTF.

The CDR3 DNA reads TGTGCCAGCTCATCATTGGGACAGGGAGGAGATGAGCAGTTCTTC. Translated, it gives CASSSLGQGGDEQFF. The V call is TRBV18, the J call TRBJ2-1, with 9 positions matching TRBD1. This CDR3 is built from 15 residues. Germline V CDR1 and CDR2: KGHSH, LQKENI. The V gene end was trimmed by 5 bases and the J gene end by 8 bases; junction bases not matched to a gene: 10. Supplemented by reference TRBV18 and TRBJ2-1, the full variable domain reads NAGVMQNPRHLVRRRGQEARLRCSPMKGHSHVYWYRQLPEEGLKFMVYLQKENIIDESGMPKERFSAEFPKEGPSILRIQQVVRGDSAAYFCASSSLGQGGDEQFFGPGTRLTVL.

The genes are TRBV5-1 and TRBJ2-1; 9 bases fit TRBD2. Per the germline V gene, CDR1 is SGHRS and CDR2 is YFSETQ. The CDR3 consists of 15 residues. The V segment lost 1 base and the J segment 4 bases; nucleotides outside the gene matches: 3. The CDR3 DNA sequence: TGCGCCAGCAGCTTGTCTAGCGGGATGTACAATGAGCAGTTCTTC. It yields the protein CASSLSSGMYNEQFF. The whole variable domain, filled in from reference TRBV5-1 and TRBJ2-1, reads KAGVTQTPRYLIKTRGQQVTLSCSPISGHRSVSWYQQTPGQGLQFLFEYFSETQRNKGNFPGRFSGRQFSNSRSEMNVSTLELGDSALYLCASSLSSGMYNEQFFGPGTRLTVL.

The chain is built from TRBV5-6 and TRBJ1-2, with D hard to call. Germline V lookup: CDR1 SGHDT, CDR2 YYEEEE. The CDR3 loop spans 11 amino acids. Trimming took off 2 bases at V and 3 bases at J, with 2 bases between the two ends. The CDR3 nucleotides are TGTGCCAGCAGCTTAGACTATGGCTACACCTTC. Translating gives CASSLDYGYTF.

This clone was picked up one time. The chain links TRBV5-4 to TRBJ2-5, with 12 bases matching TRBD2. Trimming took 3 bases from V and 1 from J; bases not matched to a gene: 4. The CDR3 spans 16 residues. Germline V CDR1 and CDR2: SGHNT, YYREEE (reference sequence). CDR3 nucleotide sequence: TGTGCCAGCAGCTCACTAGCGGGAGGATCCCAAGAGACCCAGTACTTC. Translated, it gives CASSSLAGGSQETQYF.

The V and J genes are TRBV29-1 and TRBJ2-5, with TRBD1 matching over 10 bases. With 7 bases clipped from V and 4 bases from J, the junction kept 12 bases outside the gene matches. The CDR3 spans 15 residues. The germline V gene has CDR1 SQVTM and CDR2 ANQGSEA. The CDR3 spells CSAHLSTGGVETQYF. CDR3 sequence (DNA): TGCAGCGCCCACCTTTCGACAGGGGGCGTAGAGACCCAGTACTTC. Filled out from reference TRBV29-1 and TRBJ2-5, the complete variable domain reads SAVISQKPSRDICQRGTSLTIQCQVDSQVTMMFWYRQQPGQSLTLIATANQGSEATYESGFVIDKFPISRPNLTFSTLTVSNMSPEDSSIYLCSAHLSTGGVETQYFGPGTRLLVL.

This sequence joins TRBV30 and TRBJ2-7; D is perhaps TRBD1 (5 bases). The germline V and J ends were trimmed by 8 bases and 3 bases, with 11 bases remaining between them. Germline CDR1 reads GTSNPN; CDR2 reads SVGIG (reference sequence). The CDR3 sequence is 11 residues long. CDR3 coding DNA: TGTGCCCTAGGACAAGGCTACGAGCAGTACTTC. It translates to CALGQGYEQYF.

This clone occurred a few times. The chain has TRBV9 and TRBJ2-7; the match to TRBD2 covers 9 bases. V gave up 0 bases and J gave up 5 bases; unmatched junction bases: 3. In germline, CDR1 is SGDLS, CDR2 YYNGEE. CDR3 length: 14 residues. The CDR3 region is CASSVGGRGHEQYF. CDR3 DNA: TGTGCCAGCAGCGTAGGCGGGAGGGGGCACGAGCAGTACTTC.

The chain combines TRBV19 with TRBJ1-5, with 8 bases aligning to TRBD1. The CDR3 runs 14 residues. V lost 7 bases, J lost 5 bases, and 7 bases stayed unmatched. The germline V gene has CDR1 LNHDA and CDR2 SQIVND (reference sequence). In DNA form, the CDR3 reads TGTGCCAGTACCACCCGACAGGGGCATCAGCCCCAGCATTTT. This translates into CASTTRQGHQPQHF.

This clone was seen a single time. This sequence joins TRBV19 and TRBJ1-2; D is unclear. V was pared by 6 bases and J by 2 bases, with 7 bases between. Looked up from germline, CDR1 is LNHDA and CDR2 is SQIVND (reference sequence). The CDR3 sequence is 12 residues long. The CDR3 here is CASSMRNYGYTF. DNA for the CDR3: TGTGCCAGTAGCATGCGGAACTATGGCTACACCTTC.